Listed below are T cell receptor beta chains from one sample, sequenced in a study of cytomegalovirus exposure and HLA in healthy donors. This table comes from immunoSEQ multiplex PCR, and its TCRdb copy is limited to in-frame clones, with some not included. The table lists around 130,000 clones, roughly 80% of them singletons. Sequenced input: PBMCs. Every receptor here comes from a female donor in good health and CMV-seronegative. The CDR3 runs from the conserved cysteine through the conserved F or W. The order of the fields is V gene, J gene, D gene, clone size, CDR3 DNA, CDR3 protein. The D gene is left open where the match is weak. Where a row states a size, it is once, few, many or the class of an expanded clone; other rows omit it.

TRBV7-9,TRBJ1-1,-,-,TGTGCCAGCAGCCTTACAGGGATCACTGAAGCTTTCTTT,CASSLTGITEAFF
TRBV7-8,TRBJ2-3,TRBD1,-,TGTGCCAGCAGTAGGGGACAGAGCACAGATACGCAGTATTTT,CASSRGQSTDTQYF
TRBV7-3,TRBJ2-2,-,-,TGTGCCAGCGCGGACGGGAGCGACACCGGGGAGCTGTTTTTT,CASADGSDTGELFF
TRBV27,TRBJ1-5,-,few,TGTGCCAGCAGTCGGGGCGGAAAAAGGACAGAAGCCCAGCATTTT,CASSRGGKRTEAQHF
TRBV18,TRBJ1-2,-,-,TGTGCCAGCTCACCAGTTGGGGAAGGAGGCTATGGCTACACCTTC,CASSPVGEGGYGYTF
TRBV2,TRBJ1-4,TRBD1,-,TGTGCCAGCAACTCGGGACAGCTTAATGAAAAACTGTTTTTT,CASNSGQLNEKLFF
TRBV15,TRBJ1-5,-,-,TGTGCCACCAGCGGTCAGGGGAGGGGGTATAGCAATCAGCCCCAGCATTTT,CATSGQGRGYSNQPQHF
TRBV7-9,TRBJ1-3,-,-,TGTGCCAGCAGCCGGGACTCTCGAAACACCATATATTTT,CASSRDSRNTIYF
TRBV5-4,TRBJ2-2,-,-,TGTGCCAGCAGCCGGTCGGACACCTACACCGGGGAGCTGTTTTTT,CASSRSDTYTGELFF
TRBV29-1,TRBJ1-1,TRBD1,once,TGCAGCGTTGGCACGGGACAGTTCTCTGAAGCTTTCTTT,CSVGTGQFSEAFF
TRBV7-6,TRBJ2-5,-,-,TGTGCCGACCGGAGGGCTGGCCAAGAGACCCAGTACTTC,CADRRAGQETQYF
TRBV27,TRBJ2-5,-,-,TGTGCCAGCAGTTTAAGTAGGGGTAAAGAGACCCAGTACTTC,CASSLSRGKETQYF
TRBV27,TRBJ2-7,-,-,TGTGCCAGCAGTTCGATGGTAGACTACGAGCAGTACTTC,CASSSMVDYEQYF